This T cell receptor (beta chain) was observed in a study of T-cell reconstitution after alpha-beta-depleted transplantation in children. This clonotype was detected a few times. Germline V gene lookup returns CDR1 MNHNS and CDR2 SASEGT. The CDR3 contains 11 residues. Trimming left V 7 bases short and J 8 bases short, with 11 bases between. Preparation of the TCRbeta library involved a method that used unique molecular identifiers. Via MiXCR, TCRdb re-called the PCR reads, giving one row per CDR3 protein. The sample lists about 270,000 distinct CDR3 sequences; roughly 9.5% were seen once. V is TRBV6-1 and J is TRBJ1-1, with no clear D. The material sequenced was PBMCs from the stem cell graft donor, taken from the stem cell graft. The receptor was derived from a human donor who donated a stem cell graft to a child with SCID. The DNA for the CDR3 is TGTGCCAGCATCCGGAAAGAGGAAGCTTTCTTT. Protein product: CASIRKEEAFF.